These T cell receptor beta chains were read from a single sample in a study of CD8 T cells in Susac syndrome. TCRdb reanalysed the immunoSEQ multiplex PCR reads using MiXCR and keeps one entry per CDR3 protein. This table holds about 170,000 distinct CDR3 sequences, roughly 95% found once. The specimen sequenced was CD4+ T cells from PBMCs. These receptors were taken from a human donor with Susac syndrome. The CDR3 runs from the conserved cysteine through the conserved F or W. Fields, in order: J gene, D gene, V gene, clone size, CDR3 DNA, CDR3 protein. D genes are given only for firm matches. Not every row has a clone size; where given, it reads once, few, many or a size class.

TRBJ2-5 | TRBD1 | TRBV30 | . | TGTGCCTGGGGACAGGCCCAAGAGACCCAGTACTTC | CAWGQAQETQYF
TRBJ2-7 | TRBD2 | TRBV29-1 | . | TGCAGCGTTAACGGACTAGCGGGTTTCTACGAGCAGTACTTC | CSVNGLAGFYEQYF
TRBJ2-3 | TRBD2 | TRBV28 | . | TGTGCCAGCAGTTTATGGAGGACTAGCGGGAGAGAGACAGATACGCAGTATTTT | CASSLWRTSGRETDTQYF
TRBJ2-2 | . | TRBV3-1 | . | TGTGCCAGCAGCCAAGAGGGCTTAACCGGGGAGCTGTTTTTT | CASSQEGLTGELFF
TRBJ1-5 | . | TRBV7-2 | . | TGTGCCAGCAGCGAGGACACCACCGCGCTACAGCCCCAGCATTTT | CASSEDTTALQPQHF
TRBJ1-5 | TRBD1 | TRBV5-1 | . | TGCGCCAGCAGCTTGGGGCCAGGGGGCGGTCAGCCCCAGCATTTT | CASSLGPGGGQPQHF
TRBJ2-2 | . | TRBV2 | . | TGTGCCAGCAGTGAGCAGGGTCCGGGGGAGCTGTTTTTT | CASSEQGPGELFF
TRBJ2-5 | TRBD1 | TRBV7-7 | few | TGTGCTAGCAGCTCAGGGGGTGCCCAGTACTTC | CASSSGGAQYF
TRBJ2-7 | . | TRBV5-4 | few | TGTGCCAGCAGCCGGGACCGACCCTACGAGCAGTACTTC | CASSRDRPYEQYF
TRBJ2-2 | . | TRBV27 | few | TGTGCCAGCAGAGGGGCCGGGGAGCTGTTTTTT | CASRGAGELFF
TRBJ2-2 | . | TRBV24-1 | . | TGTGCCACCAGTGATTTGAGACAGACCGGGGAGCTGTTTTTT | CATSDLRQTGELFF
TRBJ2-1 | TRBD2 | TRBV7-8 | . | TGTGCCAGCAGCATCCGGACTAGCGGGATAAATGAGCAGTTCTTC | CASSIRTSGINEQFF
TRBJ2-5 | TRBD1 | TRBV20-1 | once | TGCAGTGCCGGGGGACAGGCGCAAGAGACCCAGTACTTC | CSAGGQAQETQYF
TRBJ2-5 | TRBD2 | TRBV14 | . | TGTGCCAGCAGCCAAGAGTCGCTAGCGGATTACCAAGAGACCCAGTACTTC | CASSQESLADYQETQYF
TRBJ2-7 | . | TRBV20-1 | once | TGCAGTGCTAGCTCGACAGGTCGGCGGTTGTCCGAGCAGTACTTC | CSASSTGRRLSEQYF
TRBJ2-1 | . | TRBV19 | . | TGTGCCAGTAGTCCCAGGGACTACAATGAGCAGTTCTTC | CASSPRDYNEQFF
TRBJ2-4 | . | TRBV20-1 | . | TGCAGTGCTGGCCCGGACACGGGTATTCAGTACTTC | CSAGPDTGIQYF
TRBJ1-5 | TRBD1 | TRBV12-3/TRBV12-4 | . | TGTGCCAGCACCCCGGGACAGGGGGGTCAGCCCCAGCATTTT | CASTPGQGGQPQHF
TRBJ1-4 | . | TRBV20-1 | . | TGCAGTGCCCTGACAGGAGGTGATGAAAAACTGTTTTTT | CSALTGGDEKLFF
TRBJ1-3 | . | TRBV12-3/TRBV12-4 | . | TGTGCCAGCAGAACAGACGATTTAGGAAACACCATATATTTT | CASRTDDLGNTIYF
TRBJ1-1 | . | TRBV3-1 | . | TGTGCCAGCAGCCAAGTACAGGGTGGCACTGAAGCTTTCTTT | CASSQVQGGTEAFF
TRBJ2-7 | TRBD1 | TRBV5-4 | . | TGTGCCAGCAGCTTGGACGCCGGGACAGGGACCTACGAGCAGTACTTC | CASSLDAGTGTYEQYF
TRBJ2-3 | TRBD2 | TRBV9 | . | TGTGCCAGCAGCGTAGGGGGAGCGGGGGGGCCGACAGATACGCAGTATTTT | CASSVGGAGGPTDTQYF
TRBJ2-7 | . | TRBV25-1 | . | TGTGCCAGCAGTGATACCGGAACCTACGAGCAGTACTTC | CASSDTGTYEQYF
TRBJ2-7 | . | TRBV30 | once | TGTGCCTGGAGGTGGGCAGGGGCTTTACACGAGCAGTACTTC | CAWRWAGALHEQYF
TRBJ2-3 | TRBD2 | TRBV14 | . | TGTGCCAGCAGCCAAGACCGGCGGGGGGGAGCAGATACGCAGTATTTT | CASSQDRRGGADTQYF
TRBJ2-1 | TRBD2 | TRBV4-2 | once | TGTGCCAGCAGCCGTCAGGGCGGGGGGAACAATGAGCAGTTCTTC | CASSRQGGGNNEQFF
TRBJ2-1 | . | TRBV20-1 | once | TGCAGTGCTAGCCGACCTAATGAGCAGTTCTTC | CSASRPNEQFF
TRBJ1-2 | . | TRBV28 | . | TGTGCCAGCAGTCCCGGGACGAACTATGGCTACACCTTC | CASSPGTNYGYTF
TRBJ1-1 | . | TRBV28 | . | TGTGCCAGCAGCCCCACGGGCCCCGGTTTTGAAGCTTTCTTT | CASSPTGPGFEAFF
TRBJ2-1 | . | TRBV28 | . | TGTGCCAGCAGTGGAGCTACTCGACAGCAGTTCTTC | CASSGATRQQFF
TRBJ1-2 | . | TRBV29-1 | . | TGCAGCGTTGAGGGAACACTCAACTATGGCTACACCTTC | CSVEGTLNYGYTF
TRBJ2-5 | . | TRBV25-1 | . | TGTGCCAGCAGTGAGGGACACGAGACCCAGTACTTC | CASSEGHETQYF
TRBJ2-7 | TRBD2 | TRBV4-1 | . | TGCGCCAGCAGCCTTTCGGGACTAGCGGGAAACGAGCAGTACTTC | CASSLSGLAGNEQYF
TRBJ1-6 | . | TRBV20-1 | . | TGCAGTGCTAGAGTTTTAGGTCCACCCCTCCACTTT | CSARVLGPPLHF
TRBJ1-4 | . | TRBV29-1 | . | TGCAGCGTTGAGGCAGGCAATGAAAAACTGTTTTTT | CSVEAGNEKLFF
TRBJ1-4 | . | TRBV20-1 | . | TGCAGTGCTAGAGGGGCCAGTGAAAAACTGTTTTTT | CSARGASEKLFF
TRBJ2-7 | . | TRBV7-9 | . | TGTGCCAGCAGCTTAGACGGTGCGGGATCCTACGAGCAGTACTTC | CASSLDGAGSYEQYF
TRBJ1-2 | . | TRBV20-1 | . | TGCAGTGCTATGACAGGCAATGGCTACACCTTC | CSAMTGNGYTF
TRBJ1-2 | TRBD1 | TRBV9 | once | TGTGCCAGCAGCGAGGGACAGGGTCCCATCTATGGCTACACCTTC | CASSEGQGPIYGYTF
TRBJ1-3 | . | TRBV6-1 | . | TGTGCCAGCAGAACAGCCCGGGGAAGTCGCACTGGAAACACCATATATTTT | CASRTARGSRTGNTIYF
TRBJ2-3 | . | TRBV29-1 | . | TGCAGCGAGTACAGGTTTAGCACAGATACGCAGTATTTT | CSEYRFSTDTQYF
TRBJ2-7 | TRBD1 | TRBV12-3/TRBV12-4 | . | TGTGCCAGCAGTCGAGGACAGGGGATCTACGAGCAGTACTTC | CASSRGQGIYEQYF
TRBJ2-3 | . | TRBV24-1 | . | TGTGCCACCGGGGGGACAGCAACAGATACGCAGTATTTT | CATGGTATDTQYF
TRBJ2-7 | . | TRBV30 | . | TGTGCCTGGAGTCTGGAGGGGGGCGCCTACGAGCAGTACTTC | CAWSLEGGAYEQYF
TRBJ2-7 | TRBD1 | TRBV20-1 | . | TGCAGTGCTAGAGACCCGGACAGGGGCTTCGACGAGCAGTACTTC | CSARDPDRGFDEQYF
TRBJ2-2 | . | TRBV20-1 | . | TGCAGTGCTTCTCGGGACACCCGTTTTTTGGCCGGGGAGCTGTTTTTT | CSASRDTRFLAGELFF
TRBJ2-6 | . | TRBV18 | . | TGTGCCAGCTCACCCGCCGGGGGTGGGGCCAACGTCCTGACTTTC | CASSPAGGGANVLTF
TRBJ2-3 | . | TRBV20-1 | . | TGCAGTGCTAGAGAGGCGGATACGCAGTATTTT | CSAREADTQYF
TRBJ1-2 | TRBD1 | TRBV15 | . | TGTGCCACCAGCACAAGGACAGGGACAGTTGGCTACACCTTC | CATSTRTGTVGYTF
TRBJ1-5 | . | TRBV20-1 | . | TGCAGTGCTGAAGGGGGGGGCCAGCCCCAGCATTTT | CSAEGGGQPQHF
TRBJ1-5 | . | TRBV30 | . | TGTGCCTGGAGTGGAGAGGCAGGGAGCAATCAGCCCCAGCATTTT | CAWSGEAGSNQPQHF
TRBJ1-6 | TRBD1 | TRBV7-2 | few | TGTGCCAGCAGCCTAGGAGGACAGGTTCCCGATAATTCACCCCTCCACTTT | CASSLGGQVPDNSPLHF